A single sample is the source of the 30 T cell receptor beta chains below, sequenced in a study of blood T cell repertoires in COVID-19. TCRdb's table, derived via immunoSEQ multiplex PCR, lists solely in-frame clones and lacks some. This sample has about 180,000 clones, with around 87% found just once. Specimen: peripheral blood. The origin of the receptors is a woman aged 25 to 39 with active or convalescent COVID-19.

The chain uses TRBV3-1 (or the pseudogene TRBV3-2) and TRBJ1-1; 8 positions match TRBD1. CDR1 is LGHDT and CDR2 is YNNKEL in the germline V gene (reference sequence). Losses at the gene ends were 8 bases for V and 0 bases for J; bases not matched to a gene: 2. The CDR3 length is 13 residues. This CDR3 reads CASAGGLNTEAFF. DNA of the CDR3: TGTGCCAGCGCAGGGGGCTTGAACACTGAAGCTTTCTTT.

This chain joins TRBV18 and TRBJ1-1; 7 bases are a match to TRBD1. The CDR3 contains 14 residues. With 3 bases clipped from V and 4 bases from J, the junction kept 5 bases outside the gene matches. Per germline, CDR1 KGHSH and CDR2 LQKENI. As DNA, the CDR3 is TGTGCCAGCTCACCCCGACAGGGTATCACTGAAGCTTTCTTT. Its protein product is CASSPRQGITEAFF. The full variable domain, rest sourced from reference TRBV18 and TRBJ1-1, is NAGVMQNPRHLVRRRGQEARLRCSPMKGHSHVYWYRQLPEEGLKFMVYLQKENIIDESGMPKERFSAEFPKEGPSILRIQQVVRGDSAAYFCASSPRQGITEAFFGQGTRLTVV.

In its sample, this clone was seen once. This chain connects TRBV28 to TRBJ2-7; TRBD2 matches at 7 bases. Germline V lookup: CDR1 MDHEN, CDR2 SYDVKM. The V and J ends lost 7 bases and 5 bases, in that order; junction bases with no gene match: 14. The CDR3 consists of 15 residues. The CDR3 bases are TGTGCCAGCACTCCACCCGGGGGGAAGGCCCACGAGCAGTACTTC. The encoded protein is CASTPPGGKAHEQYF.

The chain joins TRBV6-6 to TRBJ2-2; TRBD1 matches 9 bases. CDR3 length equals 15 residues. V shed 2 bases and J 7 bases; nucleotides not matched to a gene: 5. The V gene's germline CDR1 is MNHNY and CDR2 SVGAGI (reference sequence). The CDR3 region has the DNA TGTGCCAGCAGTTACGACAGGGGGAAAATCGGGGAGCTGTTTTTT. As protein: CASSYDRGKIGELFF.

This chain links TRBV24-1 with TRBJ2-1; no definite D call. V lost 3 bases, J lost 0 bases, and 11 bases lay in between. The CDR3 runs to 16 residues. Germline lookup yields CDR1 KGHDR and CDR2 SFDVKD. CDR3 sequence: CATSDDQASSYNEQFF. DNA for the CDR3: TGTGCCACCAGTGATGATCAGGCAAGCTCCTACAATGAGCAGTTCTTC.

The CDR3 protein is CATSSPSQGPTDTQYF. CDR3 nucleotides: TGTGCCACCAGCTCACCCTCACAGGGGCCCACAGATACGCAGTATTTT. This chain joins TRBV15 and TRBJ2-3; 7 nucleotides match TRBD1. The CDR3 contains 16 residues. Germline V lookup: CDR1 LNHNV, CDR2 YYDKDF (reference sequence). V shed 5 bases and J 2 bases; nucleotides not matched to a gene: 10.

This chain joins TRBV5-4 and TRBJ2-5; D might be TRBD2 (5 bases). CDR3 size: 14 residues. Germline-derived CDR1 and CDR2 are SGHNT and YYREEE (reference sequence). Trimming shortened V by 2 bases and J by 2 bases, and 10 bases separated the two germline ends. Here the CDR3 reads CASSLLSGQETQYF. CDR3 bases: TGTGCCAGCAGCTTATTAAGCGGACAAGAGACCCAGTACTTC.

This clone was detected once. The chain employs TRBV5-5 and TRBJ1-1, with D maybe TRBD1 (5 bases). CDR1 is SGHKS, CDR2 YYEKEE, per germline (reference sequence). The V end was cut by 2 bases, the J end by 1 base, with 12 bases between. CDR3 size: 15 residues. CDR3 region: CASSLVAQGNTEAFF. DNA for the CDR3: TGTGCCAGCAGCTTAGTAGCTCAGGGGAACACTGAAGCTTTCTTT.

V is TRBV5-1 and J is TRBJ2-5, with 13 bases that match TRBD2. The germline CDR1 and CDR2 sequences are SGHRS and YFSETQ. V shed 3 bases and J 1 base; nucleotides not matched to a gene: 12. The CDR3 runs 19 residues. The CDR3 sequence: CASSSSGTSGIKIQETQYF. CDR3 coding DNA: TGCGCCAGCAGCTCCTCCGGGACTAGCGGGATTAAAATCCAAGAGACCCAGTACTTC.

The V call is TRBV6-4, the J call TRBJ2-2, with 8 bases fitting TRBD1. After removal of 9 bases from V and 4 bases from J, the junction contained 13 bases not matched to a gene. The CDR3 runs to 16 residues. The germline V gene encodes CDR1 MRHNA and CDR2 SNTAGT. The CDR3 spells CASSGQGAYFTGELFF. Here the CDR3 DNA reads TGTGCCAGTTCCGGGCAGGGGGCGTATTTCACCGGGGAGCTGTTTTTT.

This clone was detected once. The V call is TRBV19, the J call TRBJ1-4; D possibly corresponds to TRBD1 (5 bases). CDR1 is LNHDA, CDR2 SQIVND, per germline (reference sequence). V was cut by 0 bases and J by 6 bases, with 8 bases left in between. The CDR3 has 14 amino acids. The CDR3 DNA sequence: TGTGCCAGTAGTATAGAGGACACCGATGAAAAACTGTTTTTT. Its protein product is CASSIEDTDEKLFF.

CDR3 coding DNA: TGTGCCAGCAGTCCGGACTCGCTAGGCCATCAGCCCCAGCATTTT. It encodes CASSPDSLGHQPQHF. The gene calls are TRBV6-5 and TRBJ1-5, with D unresolved. Per the germline V gene, CDR1 is MNHEY and CDR2 is SVGAGI. This CDR3 is built from 15 residues. Trimming left V 5 bases short and J 5 bases short, with 16 bases between.

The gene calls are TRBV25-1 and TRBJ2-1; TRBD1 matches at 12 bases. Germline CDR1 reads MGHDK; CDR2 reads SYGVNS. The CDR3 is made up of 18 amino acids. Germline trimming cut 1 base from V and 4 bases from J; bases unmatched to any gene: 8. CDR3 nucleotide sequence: TGTGCCAGCAGTGAATGGCCGGGACAGGGGGCAGGGTACAATGAGCAGTTCTTC. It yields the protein CASSEWPGQGAGYNEQFF.

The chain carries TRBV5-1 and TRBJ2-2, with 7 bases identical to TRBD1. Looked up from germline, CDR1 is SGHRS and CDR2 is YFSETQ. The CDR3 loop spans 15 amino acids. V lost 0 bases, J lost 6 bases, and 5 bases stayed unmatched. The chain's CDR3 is CASSLGGGLSGELFF. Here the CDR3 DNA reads TGCGCCAGCAGCTTGGGAGGGGGCTTATCCGGGGAGCTGTTTTTT.

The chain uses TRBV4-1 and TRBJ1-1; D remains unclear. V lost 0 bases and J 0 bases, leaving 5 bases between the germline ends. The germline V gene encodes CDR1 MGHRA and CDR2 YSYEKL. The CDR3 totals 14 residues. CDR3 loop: CASSQDRVNTEAFF. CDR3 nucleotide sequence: TGCGCCAGCAGCCAAGATCGGGTGAACACTGAAGCTTTCTTT.

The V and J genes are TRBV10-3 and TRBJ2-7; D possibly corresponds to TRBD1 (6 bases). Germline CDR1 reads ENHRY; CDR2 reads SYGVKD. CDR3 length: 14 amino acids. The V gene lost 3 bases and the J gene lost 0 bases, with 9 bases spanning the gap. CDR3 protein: CAISDTGTSYEQYF. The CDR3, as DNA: TGTGCCATCAGTGACACAGGGACCTCCTACGAGCAGTACTTC.

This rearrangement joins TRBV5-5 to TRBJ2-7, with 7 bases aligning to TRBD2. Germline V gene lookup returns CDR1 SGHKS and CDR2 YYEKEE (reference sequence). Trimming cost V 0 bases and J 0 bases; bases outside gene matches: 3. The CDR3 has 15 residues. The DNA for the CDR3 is TGTGCCAGCAGCTTGGAGGGCGGGAGCTCCTACGAGCAGTACTTC. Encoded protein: CASSLEGGSSYEQYF.

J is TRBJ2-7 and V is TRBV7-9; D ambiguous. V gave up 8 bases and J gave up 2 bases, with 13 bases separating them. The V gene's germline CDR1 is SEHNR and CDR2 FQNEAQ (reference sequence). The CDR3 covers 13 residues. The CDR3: CASFLGQTYEQYF. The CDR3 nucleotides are TGTGCCAGCTTCTTAGGGCAGACCTACGAGCAGTACTTC.

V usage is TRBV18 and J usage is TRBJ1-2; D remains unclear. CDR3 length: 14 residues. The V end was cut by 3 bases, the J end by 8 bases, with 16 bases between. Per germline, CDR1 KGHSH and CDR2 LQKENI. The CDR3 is CASSPIDTNGGYTF. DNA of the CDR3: TGTGCCAGCTCACCTATTGACACCAACGGCGGCTACACCTTC.

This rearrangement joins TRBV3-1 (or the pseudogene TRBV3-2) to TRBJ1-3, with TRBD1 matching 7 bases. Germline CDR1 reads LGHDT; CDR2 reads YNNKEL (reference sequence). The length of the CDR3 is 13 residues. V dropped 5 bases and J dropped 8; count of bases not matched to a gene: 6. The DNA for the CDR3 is TGTGCCAGCAGCGCCCGAGGGGGCTACACCATATATTTT. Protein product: CASSARGGYTIYF.

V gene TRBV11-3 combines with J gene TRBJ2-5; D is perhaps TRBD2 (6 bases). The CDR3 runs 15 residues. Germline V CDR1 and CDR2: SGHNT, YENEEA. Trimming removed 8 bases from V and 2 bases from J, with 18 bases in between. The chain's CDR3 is CASCPRDGRQETQYF. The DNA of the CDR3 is TGTGCCAGCTGTCCCCGGGACGGGAGACAAGAGACCCAGTACTTC.

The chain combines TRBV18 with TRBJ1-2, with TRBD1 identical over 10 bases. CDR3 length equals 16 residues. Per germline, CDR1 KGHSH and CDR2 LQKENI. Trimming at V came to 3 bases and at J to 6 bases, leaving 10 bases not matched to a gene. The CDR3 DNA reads TGTGCCAGCTCACCCCAGCCGGGACAGGGGCCTAATGGCTACACCTTC. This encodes CASSPQPGQGPNGYTF.

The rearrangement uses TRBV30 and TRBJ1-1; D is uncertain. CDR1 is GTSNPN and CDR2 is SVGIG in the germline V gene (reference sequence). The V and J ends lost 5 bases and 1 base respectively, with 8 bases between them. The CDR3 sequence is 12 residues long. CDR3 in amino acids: CAWGSSNTEAFF. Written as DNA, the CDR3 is TGTGCCTGGGGGTCCTCGAACACTGAAGCTTTCTTT.

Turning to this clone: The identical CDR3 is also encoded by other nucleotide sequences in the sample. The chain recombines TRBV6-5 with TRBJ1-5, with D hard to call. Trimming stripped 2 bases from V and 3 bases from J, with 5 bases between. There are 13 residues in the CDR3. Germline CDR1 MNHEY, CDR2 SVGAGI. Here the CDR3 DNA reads TGTGCCAGCAGTTACAGCCTCAATCAGCCCCAGCATTTT. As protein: CASSYSLNQPQHF.

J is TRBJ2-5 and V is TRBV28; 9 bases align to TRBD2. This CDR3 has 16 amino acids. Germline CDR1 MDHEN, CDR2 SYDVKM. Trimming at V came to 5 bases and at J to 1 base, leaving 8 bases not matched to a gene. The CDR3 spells CASSNAVAGAQETQYF. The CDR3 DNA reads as TGTGCCAGCAGTAACGCGGTAGCGGGGGCCCAAGAGACCCAGTACTTC.

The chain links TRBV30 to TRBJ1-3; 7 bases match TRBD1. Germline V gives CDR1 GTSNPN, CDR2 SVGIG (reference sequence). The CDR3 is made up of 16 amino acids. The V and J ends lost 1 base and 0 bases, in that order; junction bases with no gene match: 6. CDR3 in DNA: TGTGCCTGGAGTGCCAAAAGACAGGGCTCTGGAAACACCATATATTTT. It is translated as CAWSAKRQGSGNTIYF.

CDR3 loop: CSASRIGDTEAFF. CDR3 sequence (DNA): TGCAGTGCGAGTAGAATAGGAGACACTGAAGCTTTCTTT. The chain links TRBV20-1 to TRBJ1-1; no clear D. The V gene lost 6 bases and the J gene lost 3 bases, with 14 bases spanning the gap. CDR3 length: 13 amino acids. Germline V lookup: CDR1 DFQATT, CDR2 SNEGSKA (reference sequence).

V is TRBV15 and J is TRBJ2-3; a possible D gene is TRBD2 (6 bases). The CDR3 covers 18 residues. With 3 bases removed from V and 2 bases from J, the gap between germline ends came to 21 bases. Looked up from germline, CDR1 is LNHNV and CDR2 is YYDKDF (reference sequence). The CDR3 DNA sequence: TGTGCCACCAGCAGTCCCCGGAGGGCGGACTGGCCCACAGATACGCAGTATTTT. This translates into CATSSPRRADWPTDTQYF.

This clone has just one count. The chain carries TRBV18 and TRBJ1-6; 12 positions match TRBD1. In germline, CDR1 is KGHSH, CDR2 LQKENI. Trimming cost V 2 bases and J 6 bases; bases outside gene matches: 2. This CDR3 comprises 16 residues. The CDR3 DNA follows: TGTGCCAGCTCACCAGGGGACAGGGGGCTTAATTCACCCCTCCACTTT. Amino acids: CASSPGDRGLNSPLHF.

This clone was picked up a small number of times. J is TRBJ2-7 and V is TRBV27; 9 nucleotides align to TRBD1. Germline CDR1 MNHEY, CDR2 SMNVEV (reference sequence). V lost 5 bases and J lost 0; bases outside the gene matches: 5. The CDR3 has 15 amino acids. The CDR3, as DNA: TGTGCCAGCAGTGACAGGGGGACTGCCTCCTACGAGCAGTACTTC. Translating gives CASSDRGTASYEQYF.